This T cell receptor beta chain emerged from a study of T-cell reconstitution after alpha-beta-depleted transplantation in children. Regarding the study as a whole: Hyperexpanded clones declined; after one year, newly produced T cells mostly supplied diversity.

This CDR3 is 14 amino acids long. V dropped 4 bases and J dropped 4; count of bases not matched to a gene: 7. Per the germline V gene, CDR1 is SGHTA and CDR2 is FQGNSA. Construction of the TCRbeta library involved unique molecular identifiers. TCRdb used MiXCR to reprocess the PCR reads, holding one entry per CDR3 protein. The table includes 700,000 to 950,000 distinct CDR3 sequences, approximately 15% detected once. Details on this clonotype: Its matching antigen is unknown.

Sequences were derived from PBMCs, mostly from graft donor cells, sampled 360 days after TCRalphabeta/CD19-depleted stem cell transplant. The receptor comes from a male patient under 18 who had a stem cell transplant for acute lymphoblastic leukemia, so the T cells may come from the graft donor. The V and J genes are TRBV7-2 and TRBJ2-7; TRBD2 matches at 7 bases. In DNA, the CDR3 is TGTGCCAGCAGCTCCCGACTAGCCGAATACGAGCAGTACTTC. This translates into CASSSRLAEYEQYF. The full variable domain, rest sourced from reference TRBV7-2 and TRBJ2-7, is GAGVSQSPSNKVTEKGKDVELRCDPISGHTALYWYRQSLGQGLEFLIYFQGNSAPDKSGLPSDRFSAERTGGSVSTLTIQRTQQEDSAVYLCASSSRLAEYEQYFGPGTRLTVT.